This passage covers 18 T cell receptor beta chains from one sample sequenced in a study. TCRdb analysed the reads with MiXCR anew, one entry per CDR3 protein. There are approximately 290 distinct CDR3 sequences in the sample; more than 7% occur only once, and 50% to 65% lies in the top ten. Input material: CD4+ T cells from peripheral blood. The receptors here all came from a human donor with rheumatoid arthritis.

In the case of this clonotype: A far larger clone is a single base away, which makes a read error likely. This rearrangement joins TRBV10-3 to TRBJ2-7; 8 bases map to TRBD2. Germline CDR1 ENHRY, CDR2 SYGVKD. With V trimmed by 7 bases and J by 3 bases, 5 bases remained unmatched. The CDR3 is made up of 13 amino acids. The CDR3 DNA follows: TGTGCCATCACGGGGGGGTTCTTCTACGAGCAGTACTTC. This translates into CAITGGFFYEQYF.

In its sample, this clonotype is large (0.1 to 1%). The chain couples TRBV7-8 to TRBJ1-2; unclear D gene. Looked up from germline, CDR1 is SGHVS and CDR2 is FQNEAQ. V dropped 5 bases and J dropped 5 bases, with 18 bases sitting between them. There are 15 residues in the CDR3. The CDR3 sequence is CASSRGDIYSYGYTF. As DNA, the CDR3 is TGTGCCAGCAGCCGCGGTGACATCTACTCGTATGGCTACACCTTC.

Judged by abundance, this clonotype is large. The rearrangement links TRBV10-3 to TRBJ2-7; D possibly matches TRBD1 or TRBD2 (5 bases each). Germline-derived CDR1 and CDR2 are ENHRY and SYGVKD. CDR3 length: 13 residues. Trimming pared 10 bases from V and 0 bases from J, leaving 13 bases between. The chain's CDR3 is CATQGDSSYEQYF. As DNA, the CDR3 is TGTGCCACGCAGGGAGACAGCTCCTACGAGCAGTACTTC.

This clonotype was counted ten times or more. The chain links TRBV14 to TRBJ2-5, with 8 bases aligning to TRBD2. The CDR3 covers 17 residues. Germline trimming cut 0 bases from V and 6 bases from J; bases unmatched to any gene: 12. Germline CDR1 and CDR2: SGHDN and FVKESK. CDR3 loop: CASSQDLASGRGKTQYF. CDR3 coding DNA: TGTGCCAGCAGCCAAGACCTGGCTAGCGGGCGAGGGAAGACCCAGTACTTC. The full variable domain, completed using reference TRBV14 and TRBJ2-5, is EAGVTQFPSHSVIEKGQTVTLRCDPISGHDNLYWYRRVMGKEIKFLLHFVKESKQDESGMPNNRFLAERTGGTYSTLKVQPAELEDSGVYFCASSQDLASGRGKTQYFGPGTRLLVL.

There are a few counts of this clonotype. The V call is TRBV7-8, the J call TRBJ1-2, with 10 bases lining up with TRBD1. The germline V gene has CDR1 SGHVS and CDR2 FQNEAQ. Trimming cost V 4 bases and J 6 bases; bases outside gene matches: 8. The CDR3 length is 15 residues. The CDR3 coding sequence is TGTGCCAGCAGCTCTAGAACCGGGACAGGGGATGGCTACACCTTC. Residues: CASSSRTGTGDGYTF.

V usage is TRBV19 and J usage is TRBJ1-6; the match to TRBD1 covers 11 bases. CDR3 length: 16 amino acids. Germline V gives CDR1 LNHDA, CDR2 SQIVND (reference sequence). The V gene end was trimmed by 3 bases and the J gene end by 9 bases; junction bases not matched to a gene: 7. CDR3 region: CASSIFSGTGGSPLHF. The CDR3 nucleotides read TGTGCCAGTAGTATCTTCTCCGGGACAGGGGGTTCACCCCTCCACTTT.

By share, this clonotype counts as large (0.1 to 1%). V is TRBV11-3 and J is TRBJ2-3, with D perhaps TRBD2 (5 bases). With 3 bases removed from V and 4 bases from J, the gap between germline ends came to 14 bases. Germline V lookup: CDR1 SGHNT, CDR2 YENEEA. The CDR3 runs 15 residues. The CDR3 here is CASSFQSGVADTQYF. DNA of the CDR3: TGTGCCAGCAGCTTTCAGAGCGGAGTTGCAGATACGCAGTATTTT. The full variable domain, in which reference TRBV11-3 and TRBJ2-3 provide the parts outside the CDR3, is EAGVVQSPRYKIIEKKQPVAFWCNPISGHNTLYWYLQNLGQGPELLIRYENEEAVDDSQLPKDRFSAERLKGVDSTLKIQPAELGDSAVYLCASSFQSGVADTQYFGPGTRLTVL.

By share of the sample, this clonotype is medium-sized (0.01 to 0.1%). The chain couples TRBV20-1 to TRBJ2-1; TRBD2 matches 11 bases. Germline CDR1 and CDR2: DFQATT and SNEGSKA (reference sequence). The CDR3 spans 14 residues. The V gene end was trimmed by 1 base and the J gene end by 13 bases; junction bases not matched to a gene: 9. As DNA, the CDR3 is TGCAGTGCTAGAGTAGCGGGAGGGCCAGAACGTCAGTTCTTC. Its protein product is CSARVAGGPERQFF.

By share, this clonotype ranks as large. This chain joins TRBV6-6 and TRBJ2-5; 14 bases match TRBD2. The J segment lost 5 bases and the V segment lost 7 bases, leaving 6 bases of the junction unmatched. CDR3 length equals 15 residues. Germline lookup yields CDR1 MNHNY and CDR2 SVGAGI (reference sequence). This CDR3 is CASTRLAGGPETQYF. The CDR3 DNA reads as TGTGCCAGCACCCGACTAGCGGGAGGGCCCGAGACCCAGTACTTC.

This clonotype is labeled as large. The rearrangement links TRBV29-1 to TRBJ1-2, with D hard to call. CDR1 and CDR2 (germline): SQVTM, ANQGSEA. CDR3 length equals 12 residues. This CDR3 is CRLLRRPGGYTF. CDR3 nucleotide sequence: TGCAGGTTACTTCGGCGGCCTGGGGGCTACACCTTC.

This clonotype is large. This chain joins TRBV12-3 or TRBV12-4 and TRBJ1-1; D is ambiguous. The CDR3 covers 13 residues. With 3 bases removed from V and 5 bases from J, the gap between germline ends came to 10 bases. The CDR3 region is CASSLGFLTEAFF. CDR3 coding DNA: TGTGCCAGCAGTTTGGGGTTTTTGACTGAAGCTTTCTTT.

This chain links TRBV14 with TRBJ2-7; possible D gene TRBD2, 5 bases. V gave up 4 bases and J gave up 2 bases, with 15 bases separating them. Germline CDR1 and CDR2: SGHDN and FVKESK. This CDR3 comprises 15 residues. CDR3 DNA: TGTGCCAGCAGCCCGCAGGTGGGAGATACCTACGAGCAGTACTTC. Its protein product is CASSPQVGDTYEQYF.

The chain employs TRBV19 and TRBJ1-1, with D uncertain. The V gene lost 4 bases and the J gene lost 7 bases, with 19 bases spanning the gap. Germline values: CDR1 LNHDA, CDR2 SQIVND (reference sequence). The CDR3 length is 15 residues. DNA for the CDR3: TGTGCCAGTAGTAGGAGCCAACCTGGTCGGGGTGAAGCTTTCTTT. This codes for CASSRSQPGRGEAFF. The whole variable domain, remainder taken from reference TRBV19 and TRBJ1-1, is DGGITQSPKYLFRKEGQNVTLSCEQNLNHDAMYWYRQDPGQGLRLIYYSQIVNDFQKGDIAEGYSVSREKKESFPLTVTSAQKNPTAFYLCASSRSQPGRGEAFFGQGTRLTVV.

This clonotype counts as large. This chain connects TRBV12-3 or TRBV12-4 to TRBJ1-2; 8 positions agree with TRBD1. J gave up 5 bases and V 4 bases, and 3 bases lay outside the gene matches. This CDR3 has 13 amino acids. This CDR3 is CASSSTGGYGYTF. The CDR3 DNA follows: TGTGCCAGCAGTTCCACAGGGGGATATGGCTACACCTTC.

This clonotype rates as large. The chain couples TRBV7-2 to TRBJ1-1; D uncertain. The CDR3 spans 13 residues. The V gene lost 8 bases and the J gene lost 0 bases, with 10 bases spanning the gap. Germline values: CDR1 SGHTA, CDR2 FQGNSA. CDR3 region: CASGRNMNTEAFF. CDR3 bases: TGTGCCAGCGGACGGAACATGAACACTGAAGCTTTCTTT.

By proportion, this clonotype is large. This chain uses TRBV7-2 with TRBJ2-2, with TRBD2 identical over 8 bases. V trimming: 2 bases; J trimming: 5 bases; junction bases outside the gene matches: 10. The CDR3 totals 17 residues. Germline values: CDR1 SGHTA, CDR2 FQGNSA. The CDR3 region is CASSLTGLSGSTGELFF. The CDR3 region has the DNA TGTGCCAGCAGCTTAACTGGTCTAAGCGGGAGTACCGGGGAGCTGTTTTTT.

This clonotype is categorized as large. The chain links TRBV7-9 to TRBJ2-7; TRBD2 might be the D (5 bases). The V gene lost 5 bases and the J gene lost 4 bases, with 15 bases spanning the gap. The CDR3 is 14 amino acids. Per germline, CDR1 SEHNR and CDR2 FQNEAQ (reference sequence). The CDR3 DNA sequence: TGTGCCAGCAGCCGTCGGGTGGGAGATTACGAGCAGTACTTC. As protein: CASSRRVGDYEQYF.

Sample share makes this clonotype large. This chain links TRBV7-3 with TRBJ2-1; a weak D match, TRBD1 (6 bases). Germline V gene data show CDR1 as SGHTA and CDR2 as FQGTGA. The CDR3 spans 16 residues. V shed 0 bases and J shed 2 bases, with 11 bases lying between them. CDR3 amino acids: CASSLTGQGTYNEQFF. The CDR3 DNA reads TGTGCCAGCAGCTTAACGGGGCAGGGGACCTACAATGAGCAGTTCTTC.